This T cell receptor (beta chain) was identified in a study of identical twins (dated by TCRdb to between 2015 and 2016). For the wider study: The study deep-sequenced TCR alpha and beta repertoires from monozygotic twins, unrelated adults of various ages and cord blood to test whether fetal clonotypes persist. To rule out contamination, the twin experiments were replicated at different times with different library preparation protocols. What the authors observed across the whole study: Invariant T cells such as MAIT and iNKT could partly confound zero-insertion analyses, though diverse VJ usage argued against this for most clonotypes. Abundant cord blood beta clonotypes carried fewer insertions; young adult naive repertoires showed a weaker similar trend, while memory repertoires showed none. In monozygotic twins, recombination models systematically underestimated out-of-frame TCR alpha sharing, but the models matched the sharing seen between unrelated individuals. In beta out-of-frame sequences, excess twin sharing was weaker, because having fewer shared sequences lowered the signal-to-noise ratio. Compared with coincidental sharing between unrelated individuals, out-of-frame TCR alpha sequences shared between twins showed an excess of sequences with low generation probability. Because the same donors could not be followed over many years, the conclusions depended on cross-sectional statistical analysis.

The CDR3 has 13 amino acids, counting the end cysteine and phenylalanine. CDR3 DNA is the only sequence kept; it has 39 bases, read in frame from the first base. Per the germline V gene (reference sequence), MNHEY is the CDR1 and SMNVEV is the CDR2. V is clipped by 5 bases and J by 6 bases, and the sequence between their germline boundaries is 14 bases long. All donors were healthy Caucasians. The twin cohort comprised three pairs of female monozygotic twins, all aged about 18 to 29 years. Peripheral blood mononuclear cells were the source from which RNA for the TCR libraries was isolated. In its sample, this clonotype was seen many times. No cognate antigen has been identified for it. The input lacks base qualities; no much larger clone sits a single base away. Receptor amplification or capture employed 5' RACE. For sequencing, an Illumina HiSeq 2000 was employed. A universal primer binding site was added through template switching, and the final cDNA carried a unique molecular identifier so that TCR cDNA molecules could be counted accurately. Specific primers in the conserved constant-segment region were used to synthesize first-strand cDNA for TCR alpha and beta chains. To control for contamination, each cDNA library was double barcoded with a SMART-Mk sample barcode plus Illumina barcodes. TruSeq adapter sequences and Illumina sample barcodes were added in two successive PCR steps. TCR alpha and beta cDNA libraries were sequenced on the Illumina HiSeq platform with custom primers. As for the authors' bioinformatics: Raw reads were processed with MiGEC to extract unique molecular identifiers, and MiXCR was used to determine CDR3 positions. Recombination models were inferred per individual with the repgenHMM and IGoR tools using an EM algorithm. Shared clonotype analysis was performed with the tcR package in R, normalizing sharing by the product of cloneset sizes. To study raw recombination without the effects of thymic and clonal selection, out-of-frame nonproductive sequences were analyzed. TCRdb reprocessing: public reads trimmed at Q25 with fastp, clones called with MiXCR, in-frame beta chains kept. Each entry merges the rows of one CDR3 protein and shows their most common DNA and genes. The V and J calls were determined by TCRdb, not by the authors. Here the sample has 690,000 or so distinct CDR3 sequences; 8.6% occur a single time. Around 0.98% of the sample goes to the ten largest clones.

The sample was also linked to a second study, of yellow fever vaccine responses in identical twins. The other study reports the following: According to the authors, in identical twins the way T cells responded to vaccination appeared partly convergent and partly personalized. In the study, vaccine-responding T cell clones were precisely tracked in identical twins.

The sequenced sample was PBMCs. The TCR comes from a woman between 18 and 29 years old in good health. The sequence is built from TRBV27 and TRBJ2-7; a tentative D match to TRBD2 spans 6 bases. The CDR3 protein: CASSNFMGGEQYF. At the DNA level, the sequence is TGTGCCAGCAGTAACTTCATGGGGGGCGAGCAGTACTTC.